This TCR beta chain comes out of a study of cytomegalovirus exposure and HLA in healthy donors. Study-wide points: Most TCRs appeared rarely, but some public TCRs recurred in many donors. Cytomegalovirus association was assigned to about 150 TCR beta chains. Per published reports, the classifier diagnosed cytomegalovirus status with high specificity and sensitivity.

The donors were part of the validation cohort, which consisted of 120 subjects and was separate from the first cohort of under 850 subjects. A word on this clone: The target antigen is unknown.

Clones were sequenced by immunoSEQ multiplex PCR, and TCRdb holds only the in-frame ones, with some missing. The sample lists some 68,000 clones, more than 95% seen once, with more than 2% in the top ten. The CDR3 contains 13 residues. Germline-derived CDR1 and CDR2 are SGDLS and YYNGEE. Trimming took off 0 bases at V and 8 bases at J, with 6 bases between the two ends. The sequence came from a man in his late teens or twenties in good health and CMV-seronegative. V gene TRBV9 combines with J gene TRBJ1-6; D is undetermined. Sequenced: PBMCs. The CDR3 DNA follows: TGTGCCAGCAGCGTAGCGGGATATTCACCCCTCCACTTT. It encodes CASSVAGYSPLHF.